One T cell receptor beta chain is described in this entry. The target of this receptor is not known. No much larger clonotype is one base removed from it; base qualities were not supplied. TCRbeta CDR3 regions were amplified from genomic DNA by means of the immunoSEQ Assay, a bias-controlled multiplex PCR. As for how the authors treated the data: The number of nucleated cells in each sample was estimated from the amplification of reference gene primers within the assay. Sequence reads were collapsed and filtered to measure the absolute abundance of every unique TCRbeta CDR3 rearrangement. For each sample, productive Simpson clonality was calculated by taking the square root of Simpson's diversity index across productive rearrangements. Not all clones reach the TCRdb copy of this immuneACCESS table, which keeps in-frame sequences only. Checked studies attribute under half of the gap to unresolved V genes and leave the rest unexplained. V, J and clone size are those of that table, while D and trimming were read from the DNA. Across this sample there are under 250,000 clones, with approximately 83% seen only once. The ten top clones hold nearly 9% of the sample.

The entry originates in a study of blood T cell repertoires in COVID-19 (dated by TCRdb to about 2020). General notes on the study: Collaborator samples came from the United States, Italy and Spain and covered acute and convalescent phases of COVID-19. A freely available public database, intended as a resource for researchers studying the immune response to SARS-CoV-2, is where the repertoires were released. The samples were drawn from two sources: the first 160 participants of the ongoing ImmuneRACE study, and some 1,300 subjects contributed by 6 global collaborators. Nearly every sample came with metadata listing a de-identified subject ID, COVID-19 status, age in years and sex. The prospective study material was composed of cDNA or gDNA derived from T cells, B-cell-depleted T cells, or PBMCs. HLA class I and class II types, where available, came from metadata supplied by the sample provider rather than from assay-based typing. Deeply sampled blood TCRbeta repertoires from subjects exposed to, actively infected with, or recovered from COVID-19 were included in the dataset. On the study overall, not on this receptor specifically: Clinical and demographic metadata were provided uncurated, with the amount varying by source and participant.

The collaborating institutions used their own protocols to collect whole blood in K2EDTA tubes. For TCRbeta analysis, collaborators shipped samples as frozen whole blood, isolated PBMCs, or DNA extracted from either of those sample types. Trimming takes 4 bases off V and 5 bases off J; junction bases not matched to a gene: 10. In the germline V gene, CDR1 corresponds to MDHEN and CDR2 to SYDVKM. Counted from cysteine to phenylalanine, this CDR3 has 17 amino acids. Here the CDR3 DNA is all that survives: 51 bases in frame from base 1. The chain couples TRBV28 to TRBJ1-4; the junction holds 10 bases that match TRBD1. The clonotype was recovered from a man at least 80 years old with acute or convalescent COVID-19. Sequenced input: peripheral blood. Here the CDR3 is given as CASSSSRDRGGNEKLFF. The DNA sequence reads TGTGCCAGCAGTTCGTCCCGGGACAGGGGCGGCAATGAAAAACTGTTTTTT.